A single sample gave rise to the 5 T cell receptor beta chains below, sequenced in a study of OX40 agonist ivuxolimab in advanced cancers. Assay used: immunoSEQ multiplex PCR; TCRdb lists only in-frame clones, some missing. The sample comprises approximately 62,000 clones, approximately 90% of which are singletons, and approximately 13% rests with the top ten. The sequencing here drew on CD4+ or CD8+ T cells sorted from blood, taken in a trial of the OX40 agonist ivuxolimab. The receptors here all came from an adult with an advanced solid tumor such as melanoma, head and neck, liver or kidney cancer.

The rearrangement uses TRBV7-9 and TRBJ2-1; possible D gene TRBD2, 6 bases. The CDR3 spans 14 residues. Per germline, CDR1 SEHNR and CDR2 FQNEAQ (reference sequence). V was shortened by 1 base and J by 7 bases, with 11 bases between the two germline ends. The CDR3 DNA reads TGTGCCAGCAGCTTAGGTACTAGCCAAAATGAGCAGTTCTTC. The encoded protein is CASSLGTSQNEQFF.

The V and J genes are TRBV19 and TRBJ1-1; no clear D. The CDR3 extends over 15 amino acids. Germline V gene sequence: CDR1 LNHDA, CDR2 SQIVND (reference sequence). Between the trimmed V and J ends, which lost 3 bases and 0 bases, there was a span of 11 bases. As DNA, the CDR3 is TGTGCCAGTAGTATCTCGCGCCTCATGAACACTGAAGCTTTCTTT. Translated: CASSISRLMNTEAFF.

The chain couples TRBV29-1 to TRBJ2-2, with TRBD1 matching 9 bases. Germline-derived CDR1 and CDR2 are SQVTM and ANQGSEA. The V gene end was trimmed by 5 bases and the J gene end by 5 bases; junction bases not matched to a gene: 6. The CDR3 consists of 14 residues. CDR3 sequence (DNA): TGCAGCGTTACCACCGGGACAGGGACCGGGGAGCTGTTTTTT. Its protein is CSVTTGTGTGELFF.

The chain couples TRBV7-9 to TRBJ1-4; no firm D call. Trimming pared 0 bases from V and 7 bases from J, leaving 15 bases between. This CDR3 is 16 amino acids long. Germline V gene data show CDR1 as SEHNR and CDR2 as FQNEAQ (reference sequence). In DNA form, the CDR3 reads TGTGCCAGCAGCTTAGCGCCGGGGTTTTCCGGTGAAAAACTGTTTTTT. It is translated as CASSLAPGFSGEKLFF.

The CDR3: CASSQDWSGRVFHNEQFF. In DNA, the CDR3 is TGCGCCAGCAGCCAAGATTGGAGCGGGAGGGTGTTCCACAATGAGCAGTTCTTC. The rearrangement joins TRBV4-3 to TRBJ2-1, with TRBD2 matching over 10 bases. The germline V gene encodes CDR1 LGHNA and CDR2 YSLEER. V was clipped by 0 bases and J by 5 bases; unmatched bases: 10. CDR3 length: 18 residues.